Below, 2 T cell receptor beta chains from the same sample are listed, as sequenced in a study of T cell repertoires in cytomegalovirus infection. Their antigens remain unidentified. One entry per CDR3 protein, called by TCRdb with MiXCR from the reads. The table records around 85,000 distinct CDR3 sequences, approximately 45% of them present only once. The sequences come from CD8+ T cells from cultured PBMCs, collected from culture after CMV antigen stimulation. These receptors were taken from a human donor in good health (CMV status not recorded). Some clones in this sample may be carry-over from other donors' samples.

This clonotype appeared a few times. V usage is TRBV2 and J usage is TRBJ2-3, with D hard to call. This CDR3 is built from 17 residues. Germline CDR1 is SNHLY and CDR2 is FYNNEI. Trimming removed 2 bases from V and 6 bases from J, with 21 bases in between. This chain's CDR3 is CASSELGTDLIWDTQYF. CDR3 coding DNA: TGTGCCAGCAGTGAACTAGGTACAGACCTAATATGGGATACGCAGTATTTT.

The chain recombines TRBV20-1 with TRBJ2-7; the match to TRBD2 covers 8 bases. Trimming took 6 bases from V and 4 from J; bases not matched to a gene: 14. The CDR3 spans 15 residues. Germline V lookup: CDR1 DFQATT, CDR2 SNEGSKA (reference sequence). CDR3: CSASPQRGMLYEQYF. The CDR3 region has the DNA TGCAGTGCGAGTCCCCAGCGGGGGATGTTATACGAGCAGTACTTC.